The clone carrying this T cell receptor beta chain has at least ten counts. The record originates from a study of T cells in Graves' hyperthyroidism and ophthalmopathy. V was clipped by 5 bases and J by 5 bases; unmatched bases: 12. The CDR3 is 16 residues long. Per the germline V gene, CDR1 is SGHAT and CDR2 is FQNNGV. Amplified TCR beta CDR3 regions came from RNA transcripts. First-round RT-PCR of the TCR CDR3 relied on the HTBI primer set. MiXCR was run by TCRdb on the multiplex PCR reads, yielding one entry per CDR3 protein. The data contain approximately 420,000 distinct CDR3 sequences, about 13% of them singletons.

Sequencing input: blood. This receptor was obtained from a woman between 18 and 29 years old with Graves' hyperthyroidism. The chain joins TRBV11-2 to TRBJ2-1; TRBD2 agrees at 7 bases. CDR3 loop: CASSRRPGGGHNEQFF. The DNA of the CDR3 is TGTGCCAGCAGCCGCCGTCCGGGAGGTGGGCACAATGAGCAGTTCTTC.